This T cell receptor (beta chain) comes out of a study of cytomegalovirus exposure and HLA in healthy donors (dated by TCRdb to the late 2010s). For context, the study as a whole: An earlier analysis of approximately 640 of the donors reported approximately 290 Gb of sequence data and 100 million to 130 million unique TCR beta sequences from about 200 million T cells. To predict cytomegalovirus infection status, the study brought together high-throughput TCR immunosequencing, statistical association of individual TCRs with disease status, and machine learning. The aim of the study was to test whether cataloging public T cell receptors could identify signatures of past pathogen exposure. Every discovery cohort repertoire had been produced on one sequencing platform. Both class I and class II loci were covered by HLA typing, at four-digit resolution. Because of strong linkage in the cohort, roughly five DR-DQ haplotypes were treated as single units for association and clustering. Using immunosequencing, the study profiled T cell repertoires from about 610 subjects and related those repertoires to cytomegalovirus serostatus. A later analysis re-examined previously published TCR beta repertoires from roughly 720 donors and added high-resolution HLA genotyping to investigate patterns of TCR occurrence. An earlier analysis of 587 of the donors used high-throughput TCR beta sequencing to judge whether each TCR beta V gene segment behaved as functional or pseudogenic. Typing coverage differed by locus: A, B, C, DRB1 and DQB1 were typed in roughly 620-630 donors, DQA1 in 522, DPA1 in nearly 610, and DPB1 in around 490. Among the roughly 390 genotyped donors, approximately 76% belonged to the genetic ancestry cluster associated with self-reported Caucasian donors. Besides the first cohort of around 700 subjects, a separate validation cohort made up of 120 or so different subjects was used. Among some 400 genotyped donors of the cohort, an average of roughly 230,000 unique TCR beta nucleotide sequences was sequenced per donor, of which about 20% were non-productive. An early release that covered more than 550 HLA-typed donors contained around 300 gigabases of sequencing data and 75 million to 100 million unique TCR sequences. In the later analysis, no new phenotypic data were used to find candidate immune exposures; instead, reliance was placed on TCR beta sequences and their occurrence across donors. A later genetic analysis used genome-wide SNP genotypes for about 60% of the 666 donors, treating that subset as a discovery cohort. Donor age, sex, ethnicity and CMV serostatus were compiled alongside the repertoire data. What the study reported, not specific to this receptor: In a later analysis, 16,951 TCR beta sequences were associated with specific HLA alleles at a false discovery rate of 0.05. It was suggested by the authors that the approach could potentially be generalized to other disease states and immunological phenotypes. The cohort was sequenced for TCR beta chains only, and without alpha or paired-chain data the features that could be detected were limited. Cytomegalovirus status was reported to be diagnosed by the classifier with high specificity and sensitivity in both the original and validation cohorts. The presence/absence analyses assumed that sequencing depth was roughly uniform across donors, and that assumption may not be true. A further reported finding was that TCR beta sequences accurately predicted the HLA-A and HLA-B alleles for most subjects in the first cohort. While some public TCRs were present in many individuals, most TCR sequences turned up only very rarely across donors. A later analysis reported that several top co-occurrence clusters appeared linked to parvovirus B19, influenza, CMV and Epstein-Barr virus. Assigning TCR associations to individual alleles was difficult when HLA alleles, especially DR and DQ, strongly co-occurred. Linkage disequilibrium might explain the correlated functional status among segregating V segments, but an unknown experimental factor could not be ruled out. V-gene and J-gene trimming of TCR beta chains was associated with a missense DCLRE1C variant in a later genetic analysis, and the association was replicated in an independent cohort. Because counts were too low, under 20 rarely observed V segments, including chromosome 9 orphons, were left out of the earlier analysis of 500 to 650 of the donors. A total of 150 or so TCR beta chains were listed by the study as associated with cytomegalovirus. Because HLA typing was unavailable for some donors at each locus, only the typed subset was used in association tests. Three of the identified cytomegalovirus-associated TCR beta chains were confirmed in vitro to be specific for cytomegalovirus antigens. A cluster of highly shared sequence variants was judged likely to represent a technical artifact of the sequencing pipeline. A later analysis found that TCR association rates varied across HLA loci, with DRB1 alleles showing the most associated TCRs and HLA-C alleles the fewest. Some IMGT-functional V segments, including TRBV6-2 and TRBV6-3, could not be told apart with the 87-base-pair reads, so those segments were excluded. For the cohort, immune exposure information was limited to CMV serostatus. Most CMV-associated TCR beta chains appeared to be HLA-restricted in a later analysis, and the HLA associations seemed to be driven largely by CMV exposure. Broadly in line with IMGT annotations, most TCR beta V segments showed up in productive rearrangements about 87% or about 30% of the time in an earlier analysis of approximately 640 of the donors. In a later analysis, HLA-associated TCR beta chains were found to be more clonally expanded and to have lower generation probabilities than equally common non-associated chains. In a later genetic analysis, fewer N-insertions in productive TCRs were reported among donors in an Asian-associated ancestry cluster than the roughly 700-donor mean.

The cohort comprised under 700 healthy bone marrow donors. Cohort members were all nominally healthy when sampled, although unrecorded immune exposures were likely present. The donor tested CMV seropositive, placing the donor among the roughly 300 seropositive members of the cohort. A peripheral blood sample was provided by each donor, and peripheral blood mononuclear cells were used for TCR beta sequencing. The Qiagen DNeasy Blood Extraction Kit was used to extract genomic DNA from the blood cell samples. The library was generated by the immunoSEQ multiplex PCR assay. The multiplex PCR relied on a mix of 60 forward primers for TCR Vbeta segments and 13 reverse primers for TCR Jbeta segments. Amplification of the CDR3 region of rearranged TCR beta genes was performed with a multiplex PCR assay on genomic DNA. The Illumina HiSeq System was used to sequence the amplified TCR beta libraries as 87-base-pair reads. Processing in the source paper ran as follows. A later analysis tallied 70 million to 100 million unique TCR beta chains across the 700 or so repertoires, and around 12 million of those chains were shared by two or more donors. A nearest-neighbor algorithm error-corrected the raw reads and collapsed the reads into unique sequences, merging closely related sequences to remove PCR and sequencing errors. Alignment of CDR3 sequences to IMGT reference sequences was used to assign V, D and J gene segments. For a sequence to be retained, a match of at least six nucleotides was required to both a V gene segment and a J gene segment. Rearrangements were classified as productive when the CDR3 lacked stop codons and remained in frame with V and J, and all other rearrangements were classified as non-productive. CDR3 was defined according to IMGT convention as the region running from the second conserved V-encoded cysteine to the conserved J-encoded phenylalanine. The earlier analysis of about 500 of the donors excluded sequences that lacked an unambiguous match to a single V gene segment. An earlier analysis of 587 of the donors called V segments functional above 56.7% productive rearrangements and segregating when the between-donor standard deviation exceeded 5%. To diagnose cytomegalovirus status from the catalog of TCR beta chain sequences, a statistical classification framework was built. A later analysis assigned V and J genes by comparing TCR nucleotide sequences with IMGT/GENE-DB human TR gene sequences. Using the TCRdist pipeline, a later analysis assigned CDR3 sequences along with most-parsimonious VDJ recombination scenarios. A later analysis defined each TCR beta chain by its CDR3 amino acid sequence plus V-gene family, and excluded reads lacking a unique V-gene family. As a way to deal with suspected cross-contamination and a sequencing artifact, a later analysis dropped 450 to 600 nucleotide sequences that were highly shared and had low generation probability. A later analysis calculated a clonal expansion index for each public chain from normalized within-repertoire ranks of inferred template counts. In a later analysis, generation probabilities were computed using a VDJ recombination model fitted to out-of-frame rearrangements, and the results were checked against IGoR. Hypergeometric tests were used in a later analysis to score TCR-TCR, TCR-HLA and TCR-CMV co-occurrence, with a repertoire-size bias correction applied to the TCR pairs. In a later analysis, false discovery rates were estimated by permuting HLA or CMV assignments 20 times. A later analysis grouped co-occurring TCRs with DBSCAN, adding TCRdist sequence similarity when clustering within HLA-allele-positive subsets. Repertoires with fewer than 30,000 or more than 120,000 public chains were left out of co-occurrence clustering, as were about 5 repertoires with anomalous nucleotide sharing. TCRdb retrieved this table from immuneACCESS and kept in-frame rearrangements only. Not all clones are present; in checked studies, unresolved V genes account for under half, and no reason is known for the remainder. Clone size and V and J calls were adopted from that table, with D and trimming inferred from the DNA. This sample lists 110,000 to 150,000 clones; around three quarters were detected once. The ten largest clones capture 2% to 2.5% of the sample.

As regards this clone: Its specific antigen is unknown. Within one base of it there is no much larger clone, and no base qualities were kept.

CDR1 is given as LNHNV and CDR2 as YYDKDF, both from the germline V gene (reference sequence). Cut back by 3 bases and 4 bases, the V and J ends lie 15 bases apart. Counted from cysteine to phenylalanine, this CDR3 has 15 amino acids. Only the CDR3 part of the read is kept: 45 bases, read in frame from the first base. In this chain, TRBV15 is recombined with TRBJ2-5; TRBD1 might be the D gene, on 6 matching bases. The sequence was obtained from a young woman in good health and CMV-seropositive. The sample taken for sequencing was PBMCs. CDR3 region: CATSSEQQGSETQYF. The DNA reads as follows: TGTGCCACCAGCAGCGAACAGCAGGGGTCAGAGACCCAGTACTTC.